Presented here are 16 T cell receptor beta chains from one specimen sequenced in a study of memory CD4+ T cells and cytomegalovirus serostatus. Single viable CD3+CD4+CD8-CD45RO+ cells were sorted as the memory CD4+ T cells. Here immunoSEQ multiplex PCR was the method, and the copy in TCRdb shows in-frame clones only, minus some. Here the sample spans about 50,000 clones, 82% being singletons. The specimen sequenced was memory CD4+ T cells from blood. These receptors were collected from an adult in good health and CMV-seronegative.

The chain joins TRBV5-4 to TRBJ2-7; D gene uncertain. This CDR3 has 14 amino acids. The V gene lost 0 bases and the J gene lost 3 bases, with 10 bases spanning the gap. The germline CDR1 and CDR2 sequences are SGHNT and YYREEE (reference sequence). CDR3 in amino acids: CASSLDKRSYEQYF. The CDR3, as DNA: TGTGCCAGCAGCTTGGACAAAAGGAGCTACGAGCAGTACTTC.

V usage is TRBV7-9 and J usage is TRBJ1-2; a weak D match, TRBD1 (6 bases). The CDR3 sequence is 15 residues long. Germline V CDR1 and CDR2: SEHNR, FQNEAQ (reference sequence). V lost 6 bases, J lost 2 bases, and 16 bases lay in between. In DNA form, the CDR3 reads TGTGCCAGCAGAACCACAGGGACCGGGAACTATGGCTACACCTTC. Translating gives CASRTTGTGNYGYTF.

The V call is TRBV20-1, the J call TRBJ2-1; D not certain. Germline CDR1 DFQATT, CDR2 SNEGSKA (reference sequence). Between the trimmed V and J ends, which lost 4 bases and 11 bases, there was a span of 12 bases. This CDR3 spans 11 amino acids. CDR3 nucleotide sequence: TGCAGTGCTACGACCCGCGGTAAGCAGTTCTTC. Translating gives CSATTRGKQFF.

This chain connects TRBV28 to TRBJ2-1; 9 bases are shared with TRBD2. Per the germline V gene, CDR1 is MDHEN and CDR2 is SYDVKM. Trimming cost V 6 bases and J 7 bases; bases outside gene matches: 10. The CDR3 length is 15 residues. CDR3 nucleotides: TGTGCCAGCAGGGAGCGGGGGGCGAGACTAAATGAGCAGTTCTTC. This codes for CASRERGARLNEQFF.

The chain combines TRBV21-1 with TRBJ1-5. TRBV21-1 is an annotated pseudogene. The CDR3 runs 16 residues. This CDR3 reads CASSKGNVKRFQPQHF. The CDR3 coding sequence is TGTGCCAGCAGCAAAGGCAACGTCAAAAGGTTTCAGCCCCAGCATTTT.

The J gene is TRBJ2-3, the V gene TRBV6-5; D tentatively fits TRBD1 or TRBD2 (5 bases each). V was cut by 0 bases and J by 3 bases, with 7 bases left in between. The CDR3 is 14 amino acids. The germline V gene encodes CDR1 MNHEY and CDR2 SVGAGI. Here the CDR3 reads CASSYSGVTDTQYF. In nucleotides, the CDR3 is TGTGCCAGCAGTTACTCGGGGGTGACAGATACGCAGTATTTT.

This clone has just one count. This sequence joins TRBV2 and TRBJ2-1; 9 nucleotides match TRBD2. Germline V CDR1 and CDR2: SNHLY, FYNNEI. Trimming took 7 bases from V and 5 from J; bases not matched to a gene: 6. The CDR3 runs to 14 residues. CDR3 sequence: CASKSGGPNNEQFF. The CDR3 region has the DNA TGTGCCAGCAAAAGCGGGGGGCCCAACAATGAGCAGTTCTTC. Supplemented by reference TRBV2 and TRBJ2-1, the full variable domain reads EPEVTQTPSHQVTQMGQEVILRCVPISNHLYFYWYRQILGQKVEFLVSFYNNEISEKSEIFDDQFSVERPDGSNFTLKIRSTKLEDSAMYFCASKSGGPNNEQFFGPGTRLTVL.

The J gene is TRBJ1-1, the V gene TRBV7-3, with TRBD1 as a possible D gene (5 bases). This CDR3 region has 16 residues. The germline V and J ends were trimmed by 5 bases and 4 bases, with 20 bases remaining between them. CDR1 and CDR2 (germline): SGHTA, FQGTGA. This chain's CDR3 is CASSLTVGGGVTEAFF. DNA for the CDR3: TGTGCCAGCAGCCTGACCGTGGGGGGTGGTGTCACTGAAGCTTTCTTT.

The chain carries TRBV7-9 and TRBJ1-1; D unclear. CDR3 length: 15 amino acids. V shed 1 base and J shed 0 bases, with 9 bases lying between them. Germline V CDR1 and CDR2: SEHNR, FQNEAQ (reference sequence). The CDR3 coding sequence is TGTGCCAGCAGCTTAGGACGCAGTTTGAACACTGAAGCTTTCTTT. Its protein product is CASSLGRSLNTEAFF. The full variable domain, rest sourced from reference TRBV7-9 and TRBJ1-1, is DTGVSQNPRHKITKRGQNVTFRCDPISEHNRLYWYRQTLGQGPEFLTYFQNEAQLEKSRLLSDRFSAERPKGSFSTLEIQRTEQGDSAMYLCASSLGRSLNTEAFFGQGTRLTVV.

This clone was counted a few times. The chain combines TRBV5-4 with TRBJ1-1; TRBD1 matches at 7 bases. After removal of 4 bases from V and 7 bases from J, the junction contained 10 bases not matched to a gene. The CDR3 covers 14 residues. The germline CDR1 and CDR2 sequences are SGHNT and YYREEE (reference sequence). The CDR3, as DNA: TGTGCCAGCAGCCTGAGGGGGCAATATATTGAAGCTTTCTTT. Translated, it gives CASSLRGQYIEAFF. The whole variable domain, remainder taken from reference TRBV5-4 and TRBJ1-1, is ETGVTQSPTHLIKTRGQQVTLRCSSQSGHNTVSWYQQALGQGPQFIFQYYREEENGRGNFPPRFSGLQFPNYSSELNVNALELDDSALYLCASSLRGQYIEAFFGQGTRLTVV.

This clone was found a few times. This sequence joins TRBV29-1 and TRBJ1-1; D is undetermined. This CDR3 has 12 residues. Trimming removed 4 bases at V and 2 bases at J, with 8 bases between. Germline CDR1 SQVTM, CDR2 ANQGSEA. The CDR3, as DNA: TGCAGCGTTGTTAACAGTAACACTGAAGCTTTCTTT. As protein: CSVVNSNTEAFF.

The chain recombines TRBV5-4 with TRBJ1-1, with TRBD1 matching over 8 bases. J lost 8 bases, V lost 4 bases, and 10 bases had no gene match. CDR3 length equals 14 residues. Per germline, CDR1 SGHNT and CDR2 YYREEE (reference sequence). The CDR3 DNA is TGTGCCAGCAGCGTGGACAGGGCTATTCTCGAAGCTTTCTTT. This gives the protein CASSVDRAILEAFF.

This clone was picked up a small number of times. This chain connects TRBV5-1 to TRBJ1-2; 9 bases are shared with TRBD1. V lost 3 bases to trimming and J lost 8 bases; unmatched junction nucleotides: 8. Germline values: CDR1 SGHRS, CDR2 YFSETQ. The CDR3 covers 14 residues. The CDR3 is CASSYGTGKYGYTF. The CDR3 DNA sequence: TGCGCCAGCAGCTATGGGACAGGGAAATACGGCTACACCTTC.

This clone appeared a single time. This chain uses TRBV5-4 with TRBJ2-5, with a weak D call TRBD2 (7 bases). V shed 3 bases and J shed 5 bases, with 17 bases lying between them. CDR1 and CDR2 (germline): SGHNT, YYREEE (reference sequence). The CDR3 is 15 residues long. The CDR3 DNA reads TGTGCCAGCAGCTCGGCCACGGGGGGCCAGGAGACCCAGTACTTC. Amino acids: CASSSATGGQETQYF.

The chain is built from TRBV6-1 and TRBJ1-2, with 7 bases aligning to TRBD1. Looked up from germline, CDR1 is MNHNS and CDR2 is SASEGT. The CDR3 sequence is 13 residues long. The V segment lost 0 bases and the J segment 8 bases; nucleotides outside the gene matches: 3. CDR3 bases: TGTGCCAGCAGTGAAGCGACAGGGTTCGGCTACACCTTC. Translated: CASSEATGFGYTF.

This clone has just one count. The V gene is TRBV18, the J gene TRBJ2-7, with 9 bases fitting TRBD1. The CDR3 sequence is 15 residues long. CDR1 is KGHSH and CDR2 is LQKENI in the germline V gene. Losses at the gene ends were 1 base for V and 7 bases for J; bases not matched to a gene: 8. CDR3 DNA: TGTGCCAGCTCACCACGAGGGACAGGGCTAAGGGAGCAGTACTTC. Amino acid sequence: CASSPRGTGLREQYF.